This is a list of T cell receptor beta chains from one sample in a study of beta chain features in type 1 diabetes. Measured with immunoSEQ multiplex PCR; TCRdb has only the in-frame clones, and not every one. The sample gives 550,000 to 850,000 clones, around an eighth of which show up once; approximately 0.022% is in the top ten. The sequencing input was naive CD4+ T cells from blood. The receptor source for this set is a man aged 18 to 30 with type 1 diabetes. The conserved cysteine and the conserved F or W are not part of the CDR3 here. Clone size is stated in some rows and not others, as once, few, many or a class when expanded.

CDR3 protein	J gene	CDR3 length	V gene	clone size
ASSLGLAGDKQF	TRBJ2-1	12	TRBV5-4	-
ASSPDTGELF	TRBJ2-2	10	TRBV28	few
ASSPGLGILVDEQF	TRBJ2-1	14	TRBV27	-
ASSPARDQPQH	TRBJ1-5	11	TRBV18	-
ASSSWTRTDTQY	TRBJ2-3	12	TRBV9	few
ASTPRRDSSQT	TRBJ1-2	11	TRBV6-5	-
ASRRAGGYEQY	TRBJ2-7	11	TRBV2	few
AWGGQASNQPQH	TRBJ1-5	12	TRBV30	-
ASSFRPSYNSPLH	TRBJ1-6	13	TRBV7-9	-
ASSLGTGFNQPQH	TRBJ1-5	13	TRBV5-1	-
ASSPEGGTSVYEQY	TRBJ2-7	14	TRBV5-1	few
AWSVGPAGSPLH	TRBJ1-6	12	TRBV30	few
ASSSSGTSGGDTQY	TRBJ2-3	14	TRBV27	-